This T cell receptor beta chain was recovered during a study of T cell changes during pregnancy in multiple sclerosis. Germline lookup yields CDR1 SGHNT and CDR2 YENEEA. This CDR3 spans 17 amino acids. V was clipped by 5 bases and J by 3 bases; unmatched bases: 8. The assay was immunoSEQ multiplex PCR, and TCRdb's table has in-frame clones only and misses some. The table has 60,000 to 75,000 clones, roughly 91% seen once. V gene TRBV11-3 combines with J gene TRBJ2-3, with 13 positions matching TRBD2. This TCR was sampled from a female donor with multiple sclerosis, enrolled in a pregnancy study. Sequenced here: peripheral blood, sampled in the third trimester of pregnancy. CDR3 in DNA: TGTGCCAGCAGCCCTGGGACGACTAGCGGGGGGACAGATACGCAGTATTTT. It yields the protein CASSPGTTSGGTDTQYF.